This TCR beta chain is drawn from a study of beta chain features in type 1 diabetes. V gave up 5 bases and J gave up 1 base, with 11 bases separating them. This CDR3 has 14 residues. Germline V CDR1 and CDR2: SGHAT, FQDESV (reference sequence). About this clone: The antigen is not known.

The authors reverse transcribed all of the isolated RNA, so sequencing captured expressed TCRB transcripts. TCRdb's copy holds only in-frame clones and misses some; the assay was immunoSEQ multiplex PCR. Of approximately 600,000 clones listed, around 12% are singletons. Study-wide findings and caveats: Significant though moderate, a shortening of TCRB CDR3s appeared in all four CD4+ subsets of Type 1 diabetes patients. A greater similarity of naive, central memory and Treg TCRB repertoires was seen among patients than among healthy donors. A potential PCR bias toward shorter templates would be equal in patient and control samples.

The chain uses TRBV11-1 and TRBJ1-1, with D perhaps matching TRBD1 (5 bases). Sequencing was performed on naive CD4+ T cells from blood. The receptor was derived from a man aged 30 to 39 with type 1 diabetes. In DNA, the CDR3 is TGTGCCAGCAGCACTAGACAGTCGAACACTGAAGCTTTCTTT. This sequence encodes CASSTRQSNTEAFF.